This paragraph covers one T cell receptor (beta chain) sequence. Its antigen is not identified. In TCRdb, the RACE reads were re-called with MiXCR into one record per CDR3 protein. Of nearly 85,000 distinct CDR3 sequences in the sample, about 9.9% were seen once. The data are from a study of human T cells and chemical hapten exposure. As for the study in general: Upper-back patches of 0.01% DPC were read at 6 days. Diagnoses of alopecia areata, totalis or universalis occurred in mostly female patients.

The sample's time point: patch test 2, 6 weeks after DPC sensitization. As to treatment: therapeutic diphenylcyclopropenone sensitization with weekly scalp DPC. Every patch test was put on after a blood sample was taken. The V end lost 9 bases, the J end lost 3 bases, and 20 bases lay between the germline ends. Germline V gives CDR1 KGHDR, CDR2 SFDVKD. This CDR3 comprises 15 residues. General study findings and limits: Expanded TCRs produced significantly more large CDR3 similarity clusters than controls did.

The origin of this receptor is a man between 18 and 29 years old with alopecia areata. Some clones in this sample may be carry-over from other donors' samples. This material consisted of whole blood, taken in connection with sensitization to the hapten diphenylcyclopropenone (DPC). The chain has TRBV24-1 and TRBJ2-7; the D is unclear. Here the CDR3 DNA reads TGTGCCACCGCCAAGGGTTGTTCGTACCGCTACGAGCAGTACGTC. Translating it yields CATAKGCSYRYEQYV.